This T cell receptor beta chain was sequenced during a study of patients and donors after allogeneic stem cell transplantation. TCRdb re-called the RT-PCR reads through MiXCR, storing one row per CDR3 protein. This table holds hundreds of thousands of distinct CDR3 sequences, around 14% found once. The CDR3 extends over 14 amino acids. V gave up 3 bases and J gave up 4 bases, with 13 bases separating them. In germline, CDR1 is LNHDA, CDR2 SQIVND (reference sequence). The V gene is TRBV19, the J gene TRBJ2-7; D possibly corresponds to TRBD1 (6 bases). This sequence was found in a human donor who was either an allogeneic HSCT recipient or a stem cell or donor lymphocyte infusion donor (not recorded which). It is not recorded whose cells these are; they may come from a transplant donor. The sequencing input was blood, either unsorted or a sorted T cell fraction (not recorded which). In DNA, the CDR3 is TGTGCCAGTAGTATTGGTCAGGGGAGTTACGAGCAGTACTTC. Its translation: CASSIGQGSYEQYF. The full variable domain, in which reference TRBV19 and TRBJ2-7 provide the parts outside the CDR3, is DGGITQSPKYLFRKEGQNVTLSCEQNLNHDAMYWYRQDPGQGLRLIYYSQIVNDFQKGDIAEGYSVSREKKESFPLTVTSAQKNPTAFYLCASSIGQGSYEQYFGPGTRLTVT.